The clone carrying this T cell receptor beta chain has only a few counts. Its antigen is not known. This sample is part of a study of post-analysis software for immune sequencing data. Study information: Disease trajectories encompassed relapsing-remitting, secondary progressive and progressive-relapsing multiple sclerosis. Regarding the study as a whole: Included in a set of four or five TRBV segments more frequent in patients than controls were TRBV5-6, TRBV5-1 and TRBV20-1. People with multiple sclerosis had a significantly lower normalized Chao1 diversity than controls did.

Unique molecular identifiers featured in each of the TCR beta cDNA libraries. TCRdb called the PCR reads again in MiXCR, with one record for every CDR3 protein. The data hold some 800,000 distinct CDR3 sequences, with approximately 44% observed a single time. The CDR3 has 14 residues. Germline lookup yields CDR1 MNHEY and CDR2 SVGEGT. The sample taken for sequencing was blood. The chain links TRBV6-2 or TRBV6-3 to TRBJ2-1, with 7 bases aligning to TRBD1. The DNA end favors TRBJ2-7, so the J call may be wrong. This TCR came from a girl between 5 and 17 years old with multiple sclerosis. CDR3 nucleotide sequence: TGTGCCAGCAGTCCTAGACAGGGAAGCCACGAGCAGTACTTC. Residues: CASSPRQGSHEQYF.